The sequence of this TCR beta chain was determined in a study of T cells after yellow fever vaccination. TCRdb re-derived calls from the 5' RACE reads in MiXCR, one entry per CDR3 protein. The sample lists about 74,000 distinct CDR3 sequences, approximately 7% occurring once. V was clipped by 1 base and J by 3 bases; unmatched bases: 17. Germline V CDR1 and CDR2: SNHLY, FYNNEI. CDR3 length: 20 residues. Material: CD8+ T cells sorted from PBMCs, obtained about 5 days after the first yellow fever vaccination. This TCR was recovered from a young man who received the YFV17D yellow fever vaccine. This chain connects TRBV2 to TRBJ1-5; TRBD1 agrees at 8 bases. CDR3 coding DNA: TGTGCCAGCAGTGAAGTTGGGGGACAGGCGATCTCCATTACCAATCAGCCCCAGCATTTT. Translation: CASSEVGGQAISITNQPQHF.